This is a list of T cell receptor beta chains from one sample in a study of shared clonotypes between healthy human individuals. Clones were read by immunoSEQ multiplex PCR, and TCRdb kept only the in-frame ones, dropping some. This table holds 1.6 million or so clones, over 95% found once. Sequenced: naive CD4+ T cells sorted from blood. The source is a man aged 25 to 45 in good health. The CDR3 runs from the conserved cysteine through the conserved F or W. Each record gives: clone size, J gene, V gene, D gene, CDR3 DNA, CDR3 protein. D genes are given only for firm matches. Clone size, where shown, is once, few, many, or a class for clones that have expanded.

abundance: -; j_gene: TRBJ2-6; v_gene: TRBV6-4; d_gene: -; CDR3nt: TGTGCCAGCAAGCCGGGATTCTCTGGGGCCAACGTCCTGACTTTC; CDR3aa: CASKPGFSGANVLTF
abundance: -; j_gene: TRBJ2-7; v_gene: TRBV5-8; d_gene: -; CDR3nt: TGTGCCAGCAGCTTCAGGACTATCAGCTCCTACGAGCAGTACTTC; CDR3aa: CASSFRTISSYEQYF
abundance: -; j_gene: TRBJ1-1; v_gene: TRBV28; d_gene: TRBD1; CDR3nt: TGTGCCAGCAGTTTTGGGACAGGCACTGAAGCTTTCTTT; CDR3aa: CASSFGTGTEAFF
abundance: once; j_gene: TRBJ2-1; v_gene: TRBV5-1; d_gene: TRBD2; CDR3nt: TGTGCCAGCAGCCCCCTCCCCTACGGGCGGGAGCGGTTCTTC; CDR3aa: CASSPLPYGRERFF
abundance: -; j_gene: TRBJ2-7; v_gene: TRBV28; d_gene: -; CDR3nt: TGTGCCAGCAGTCTCAGGTTTGGCGAGCAGTACTTC; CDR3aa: CASSLRFGEQYF
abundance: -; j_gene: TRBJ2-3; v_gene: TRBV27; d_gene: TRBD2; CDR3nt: TGTGCCAGCAGTTATGGGACTACCCGGAAAATCGACGATACGCAGTATTTT; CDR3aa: CASSYGTTRKIDDTQYF
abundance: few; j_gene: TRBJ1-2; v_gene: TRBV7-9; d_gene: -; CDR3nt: TGTGCCAGCAGCACCACGGGGGATGGCTACACCTTC; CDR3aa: CASSTTGDGYTF
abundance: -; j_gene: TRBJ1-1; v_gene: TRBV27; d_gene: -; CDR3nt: TGTGCCAGCAGTTTAAGAGGAGGGTGGACTGAAGCTTTCTTT; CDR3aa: CASSLRGGWTEAFF
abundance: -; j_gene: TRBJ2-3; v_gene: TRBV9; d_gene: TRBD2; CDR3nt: TGTGCCAGCAGCGTGAGGACTAGCGGGAGCTCTACGCAGTATTTT; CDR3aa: CASSVRTSGSSTQYF
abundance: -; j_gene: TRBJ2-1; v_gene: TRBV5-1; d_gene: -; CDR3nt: TGCGCCAGCAGCTTGGGATTGCTAGTGAATGAGCAGTTCTTC; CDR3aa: CASSLGLLVNEQFF
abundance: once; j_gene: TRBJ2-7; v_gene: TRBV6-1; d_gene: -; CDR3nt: TGTGCCAGCAGTGAAGCGGTCGGGGGAGGAGCCCCCCACGAGCAGTACTTC; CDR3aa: CASSEAVGGGAPHEQYF
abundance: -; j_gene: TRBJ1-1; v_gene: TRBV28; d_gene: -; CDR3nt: TGTGCCAGCAGTTCCCCCTCGTTAACGAACACTGAAGCTTTCTTT; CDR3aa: CASSSPSLTNTEAFF
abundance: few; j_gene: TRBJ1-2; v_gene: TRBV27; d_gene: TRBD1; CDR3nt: TGTGCCAGCAGTACCAGGACAGGGAGGAACTTTAACTATGGCTACACCTTC; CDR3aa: CASSTRTGRNFNYGYTF
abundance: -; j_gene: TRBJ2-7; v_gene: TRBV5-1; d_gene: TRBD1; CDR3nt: TGCGCCAGCAGCTTGGAAGGACAGGGAATCTACGAGCAGTACTTC; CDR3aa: CASSLEGQGIYEQYF
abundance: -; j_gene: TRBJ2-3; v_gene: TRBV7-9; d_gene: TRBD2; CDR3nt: TGTGCCAGCAGCCCGGCGCGGACTAGCGGGAGCCAGGGCACAGATACGCAGTATTTT; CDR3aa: CASSPARTSGSQGTDTQYF
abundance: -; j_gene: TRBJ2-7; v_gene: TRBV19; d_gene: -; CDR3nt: TGTGCCAGTAGTATAGAGGGCCGAGAGTTCTACGAGCAGTACTTC; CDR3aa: CASSIEGREFYEQYF
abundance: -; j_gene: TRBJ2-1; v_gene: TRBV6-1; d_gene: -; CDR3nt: TGTGCCAGCAGTGAAGCGGCGGGACGATACAATGAGCAGTTCTTC; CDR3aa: CASSEAAGRYNEQFF
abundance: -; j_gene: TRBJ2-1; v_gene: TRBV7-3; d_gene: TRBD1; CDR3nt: TGTGCCAGCAGCCAGGGGGTCTACAATGAGCAGTTCTTC; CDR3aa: CASSQGVYNEQFF
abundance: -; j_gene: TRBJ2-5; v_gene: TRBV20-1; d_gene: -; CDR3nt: TGCAGTGCTAGGGCTGAGACCCAGTACTTC; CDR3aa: CSARAETQYF
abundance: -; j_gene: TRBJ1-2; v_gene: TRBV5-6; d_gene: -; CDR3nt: TGTGCCAGCAGCTTGTTTTTCGGCAGGGACTATGGCTACACCTTC; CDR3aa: CASSLFFGRDYGYTF
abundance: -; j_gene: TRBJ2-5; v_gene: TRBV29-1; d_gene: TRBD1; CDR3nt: TGCAGCGTTGATATGAATGGACAGGGGAAAGAGACCCAGTACTTC; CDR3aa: CSVDMNGQGKETQYF
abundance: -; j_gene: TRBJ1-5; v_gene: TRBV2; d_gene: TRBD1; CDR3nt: TGTGCCAGCAGTAGGGACAGAAGCAATCAGCCCCAGCATTTT; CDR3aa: CASSRDRSNQPQHF
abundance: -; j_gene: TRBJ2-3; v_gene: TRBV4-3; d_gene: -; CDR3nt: TGCGCCAGCAGCCAAGTATTTGGCAGGGGCGCAGATACGCAGTATTTT; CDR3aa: CASSQVFGRGADTQYF
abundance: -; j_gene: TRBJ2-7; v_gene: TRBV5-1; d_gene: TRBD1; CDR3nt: TGCGCCAGCAGCACTCAGGGGGCTCATTACGAGCAGTACTTC; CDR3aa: CASSTQGAHYEQYF
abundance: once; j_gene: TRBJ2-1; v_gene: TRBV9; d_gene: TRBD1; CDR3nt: TGTGCCAGCAGCGTCCCTACCGGGACAGGTACTGATGAGCAGTTCTTC; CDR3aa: CASSVPTGTGTDEQFF